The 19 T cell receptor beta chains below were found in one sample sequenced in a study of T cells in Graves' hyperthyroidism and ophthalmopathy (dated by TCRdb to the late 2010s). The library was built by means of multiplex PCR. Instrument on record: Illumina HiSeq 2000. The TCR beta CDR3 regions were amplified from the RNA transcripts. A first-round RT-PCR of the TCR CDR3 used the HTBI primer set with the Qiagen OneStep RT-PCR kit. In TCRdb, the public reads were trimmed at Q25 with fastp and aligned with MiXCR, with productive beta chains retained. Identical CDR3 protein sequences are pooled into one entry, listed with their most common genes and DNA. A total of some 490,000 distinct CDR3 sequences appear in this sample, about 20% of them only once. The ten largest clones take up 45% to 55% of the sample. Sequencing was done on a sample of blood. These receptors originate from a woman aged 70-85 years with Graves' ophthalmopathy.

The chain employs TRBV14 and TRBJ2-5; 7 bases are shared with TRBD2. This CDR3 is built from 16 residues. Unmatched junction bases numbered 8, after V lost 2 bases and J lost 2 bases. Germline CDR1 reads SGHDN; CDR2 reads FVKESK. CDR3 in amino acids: CASSQRRSSGQETQYF. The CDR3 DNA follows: TGTGCCAGCAGCCAAAGAAGGTCTAGCGGACAAGAGACCCAGTACTTC.

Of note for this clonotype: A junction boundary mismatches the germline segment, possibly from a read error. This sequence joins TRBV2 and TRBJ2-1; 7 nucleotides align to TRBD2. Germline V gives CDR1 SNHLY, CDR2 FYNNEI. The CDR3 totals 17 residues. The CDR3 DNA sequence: TGTGCCAGCAATCCTTTTGGGGGTGGGAGGGCCTATAATGAGCAGTTCTTC. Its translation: CASNPFGGGRAYNEQFF.

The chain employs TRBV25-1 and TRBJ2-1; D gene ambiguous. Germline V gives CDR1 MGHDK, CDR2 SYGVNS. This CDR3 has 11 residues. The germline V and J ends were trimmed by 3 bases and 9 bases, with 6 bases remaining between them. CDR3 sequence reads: CASSDFPEQFF. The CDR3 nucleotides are TGTGCCAGCAGTGATTTCCCTGAGCAGTTCTTC.

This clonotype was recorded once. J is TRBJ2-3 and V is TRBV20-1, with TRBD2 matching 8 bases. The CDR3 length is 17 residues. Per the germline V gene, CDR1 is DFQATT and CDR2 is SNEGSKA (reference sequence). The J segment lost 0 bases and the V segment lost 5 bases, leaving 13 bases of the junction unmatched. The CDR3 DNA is TGCAGTGCTCCCAATAGCGGGACGGGGGGGAGCACAGATACGCAGTATTTT. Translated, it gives CSAPNSGTGGSTDTQYF.

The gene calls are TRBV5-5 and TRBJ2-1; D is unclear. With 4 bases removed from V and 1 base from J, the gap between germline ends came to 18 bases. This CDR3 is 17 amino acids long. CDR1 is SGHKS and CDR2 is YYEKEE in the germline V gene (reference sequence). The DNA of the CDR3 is TGTGCCAGCAGCCCCCAAGTGGCCCTCGCGTCCTACAATGAGCAGTTCTTC. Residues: CASSPQVALASYNEQFF.

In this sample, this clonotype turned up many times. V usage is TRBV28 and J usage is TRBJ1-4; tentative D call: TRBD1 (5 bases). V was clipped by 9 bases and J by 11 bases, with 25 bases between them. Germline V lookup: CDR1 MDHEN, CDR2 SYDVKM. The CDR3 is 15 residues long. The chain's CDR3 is CASRLHGALAGKLFF. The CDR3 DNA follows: TGTGCCAGTCGACTGCATGGGGCACTTGCGGGGAAACTGTTTTTT.

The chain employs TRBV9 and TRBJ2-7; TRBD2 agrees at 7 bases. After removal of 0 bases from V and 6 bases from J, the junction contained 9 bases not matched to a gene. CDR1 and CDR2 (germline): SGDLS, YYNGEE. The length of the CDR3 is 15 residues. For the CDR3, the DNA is TGTGCCAGCAGCGTAGATGTGGGAGGGCCTTCCGAGCAGTACTTC. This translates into CASSVDVGGPSEQYF.

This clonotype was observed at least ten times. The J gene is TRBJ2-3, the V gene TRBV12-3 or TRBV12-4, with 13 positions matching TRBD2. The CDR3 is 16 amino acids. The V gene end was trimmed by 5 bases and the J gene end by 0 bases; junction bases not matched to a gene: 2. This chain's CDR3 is CASSMTSGRSTDTQYF. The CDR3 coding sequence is TGTGCCAGCAGTATGACTAGCGGGAGGAGCACAGATACGCAGTATTTT.

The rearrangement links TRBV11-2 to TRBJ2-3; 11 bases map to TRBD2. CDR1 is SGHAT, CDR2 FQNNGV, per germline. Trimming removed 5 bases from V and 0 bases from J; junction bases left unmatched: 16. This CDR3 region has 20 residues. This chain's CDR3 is CASSETRLAGFLGSTDTQYF. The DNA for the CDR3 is TGTGCCAGCAGCGAAACCCGACTAGCGGGATTCCTGGGAAGCACAGATACGCAGTATTTT.

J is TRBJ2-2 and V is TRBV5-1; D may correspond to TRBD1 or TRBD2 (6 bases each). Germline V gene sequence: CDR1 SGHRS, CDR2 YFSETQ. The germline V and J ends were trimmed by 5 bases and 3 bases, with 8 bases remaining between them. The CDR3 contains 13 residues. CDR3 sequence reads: CASSRGDTGELFF. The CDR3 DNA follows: TGCGCCAGCAGTAGGGGGGACACCGGGGAGCTGTTTTTT.

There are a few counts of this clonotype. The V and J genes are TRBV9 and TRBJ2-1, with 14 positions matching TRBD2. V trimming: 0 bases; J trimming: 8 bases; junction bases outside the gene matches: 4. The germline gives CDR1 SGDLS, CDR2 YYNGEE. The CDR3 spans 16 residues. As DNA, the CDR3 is TGTGCCAGCAGCGTAGATGGGACTAGCGGGAGTTATGAGCAGTTCTTC. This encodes CASSVDGTSGSYEQFF. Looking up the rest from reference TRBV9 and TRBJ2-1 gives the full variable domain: DSGVTQTPKHLITATGQRVTLRCSPRSGDLSVYWYQQSLDQGLQFLIQYYNGEERAKGNILERFSAQQFPDLHSELNLSSLELGDSALYFCASSVDGTSGSYEQFFGPGTRLTVL.

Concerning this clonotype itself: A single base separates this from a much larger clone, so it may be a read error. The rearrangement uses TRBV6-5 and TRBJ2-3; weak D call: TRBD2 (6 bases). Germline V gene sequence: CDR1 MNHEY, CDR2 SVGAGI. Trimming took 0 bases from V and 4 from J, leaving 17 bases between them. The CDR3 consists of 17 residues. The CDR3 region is CASSYSKTRSLADTQYF. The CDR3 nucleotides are TGTGCCAGCAGTTACTCGAAGACTAGGAGCCTCGCAGATACGCAGTATTTT.

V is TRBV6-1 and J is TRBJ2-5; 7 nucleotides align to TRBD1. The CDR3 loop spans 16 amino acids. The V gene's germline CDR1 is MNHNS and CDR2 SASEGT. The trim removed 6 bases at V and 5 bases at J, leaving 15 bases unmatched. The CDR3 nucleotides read TGTGCCAGCAGGGACCCGCGCCGACAGGGTGGGGAGACCCAGTACTTC. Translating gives CASRDPRRQGGETQYF.

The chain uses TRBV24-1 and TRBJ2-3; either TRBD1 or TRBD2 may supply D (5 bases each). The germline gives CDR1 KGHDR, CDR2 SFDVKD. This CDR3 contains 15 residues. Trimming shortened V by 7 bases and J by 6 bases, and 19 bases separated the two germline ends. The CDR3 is CATSVPGRDSDTQYF. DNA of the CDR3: TGTGCCACCAGCGTCCCGGGACGGGATTCGGATACGCAGTATTTT.

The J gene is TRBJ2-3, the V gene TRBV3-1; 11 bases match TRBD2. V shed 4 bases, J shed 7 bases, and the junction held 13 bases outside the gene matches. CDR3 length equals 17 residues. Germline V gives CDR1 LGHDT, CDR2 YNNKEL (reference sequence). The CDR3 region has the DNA TGTGCCAGCAGCCCTCGGGCTAGCGGGAGGAGGCTGAATACGCAGTATTTT. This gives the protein CASSPRASGRRLNTQYF.

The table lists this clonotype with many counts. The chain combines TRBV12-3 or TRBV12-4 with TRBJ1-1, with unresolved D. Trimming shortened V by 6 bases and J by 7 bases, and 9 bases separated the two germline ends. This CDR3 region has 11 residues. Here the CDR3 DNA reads TGTGCCAGCAGATTCTCGAGTGAAGCTTTCTTT. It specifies CASRFSSEAFF.

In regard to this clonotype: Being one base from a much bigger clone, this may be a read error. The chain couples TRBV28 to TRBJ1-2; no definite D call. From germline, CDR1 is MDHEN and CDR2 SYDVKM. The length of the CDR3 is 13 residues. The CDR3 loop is CASRTTATYGNTF. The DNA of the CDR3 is TGTGCCAGCAGAACTACAGCCACCTATGGCAACACCTTC.

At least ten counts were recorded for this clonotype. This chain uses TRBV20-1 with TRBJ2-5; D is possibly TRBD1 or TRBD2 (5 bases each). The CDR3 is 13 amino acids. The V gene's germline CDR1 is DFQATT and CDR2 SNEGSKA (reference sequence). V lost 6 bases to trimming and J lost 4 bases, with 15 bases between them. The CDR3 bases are TGCAGTGCGGTTAGCGAGGGGTTAGAGACCCAGTACTTC. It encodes CSAVSEGLETQYF.

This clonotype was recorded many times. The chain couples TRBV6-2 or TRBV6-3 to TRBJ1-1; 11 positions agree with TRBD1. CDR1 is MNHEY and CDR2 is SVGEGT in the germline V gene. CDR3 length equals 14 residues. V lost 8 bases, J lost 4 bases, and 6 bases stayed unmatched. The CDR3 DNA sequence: TGTGCCAGCGGCCGGACAGGGGGCATCACTGAAGCTTTCTTT. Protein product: CASGRTGGITEAFF.